The 22 T cell receptor beta chains below were found in one sample sequenced in a study of blood T cell repertoires in COVID-19 (dated by TCRdb to 2018 to 2020). The method was the immunoSEQ multiplex PCR assay. TCRdb stores this immuneACCESS table with in-frame sequences only. Part of the clones is absent; in the studies checked, under half of the shortfall reflects unresolved V genes, and no reason is known for the rest. For this sample the table gives over 60,000 clones, of which roughly 80% were detected only once. The ten largest make up roughly 10% of the sample. The source material was peripheral blood. Receptor source: a middle-aged man with COVID-19, enrolled during active disease.

This sequence joins TRBV5-4 and TRBJ1-1, with TRBD1 matching over 7 bases. V lost 0 bases to trimming and J lost 4 bases; unmatched junction nucleotides: 6. This CDR3 is built from 15 residues. The V gene's germline CDR1 is SGHNT and CDR2 YYREEE (reference sequence). The CDR3, as DNA: TGTGCCAGCAGCTTGGTCGACAGGGTGGGCACTGAAGCTTTCTTT. Translation: CASSLVDRVGTEAFF.

The CDR3 loop is CASSPGTGPYNEQFF. The DNA of the CDR3 is TGTGCCAGCAGCCCCGGGACAGGGCCTTACAATGAGCAGTTCTTC. The chain joins TRBV5-5 to TRBJ2-1; TRBD1 matches 9 bases. The V gene end was trimmed by 4 bases and the J gene end by 4 bases; junction bases not matched to a gene: 6. Looked up from germline, CDR1 is SGHKS and CDR2 is YYEKEE (reference sequence). The CDR3 covers 15 residues.

This chain uses TRBV24-1 with TRBJ1-2; 8 bases match TRBD1. The junction had 11 bases not matched to a gene; V was cut back by 2 bases and J by 4 bases. Germline CDR1 reads KGHDR; CDR2 reads SFDVKD. The CDR3 consists of 17 residues. The CDR3 reads CATSDSGRTGKGYGYTF. The CDR3 region has the DNA TGTGCCACCAGTGATTCGGGCAGGACAGGGAAAGGCTATGGCTACACCTTC.

This chain joins TRBV19 and TRBJ2-4; possible D gene TRBD2, 6 bases. CDR1 LNHDA and CDR2 SQIVND come from the germline V gene (reference sequence). The germline V and J ends were trimmed by 3 bases and 0 bases, with 9 bases remaining between them. The CDR3 has 15 amino acids. Here the CDR3 reads CASSIAGLAKNIQYF. For the CDR3, the DNA is TGTGCCAGTAGTATCGCGGGGCTAGCCAAAAACATTCAGTACTTC.

The V and J genes are TRBV7-2 and TRBJ2-2, with 9 bases fitting TRBD2. This CDR3 is built from 19 residues. Germline CDR1 SGHTA, CDR2 FQGNSA. J was trimmed by 7 bases and V by 1 base; bases with no gene match: 16. The CDR3 here is CASSLGSAGREGRRGELFF. CDR3 DNA: TGTGCCAGCAGCTTAGGGTCTGCAGGGCGGGAGGGCCGGCGCGGGGAGCTGTTTTTT.

This rearrangement joins TRBV28 to TRBJ2-7; 13 bases are a match to TRBD2. Germline lookup yields CDR1 MDHEN and CDR2 SYDVKM. CDR3 length: 15 amino acids. V lost 7 bases, J lost 9 bases, and 12 bases stayed unmatched. The CDR3 bases are TGTGCCAGCACTTTTCCCGGACTAGCGGGAGTGGGGCAGTACTTC. Translating it yields CASTFPGLAGVGQYF.

J is TRBJ2-5 and V is TRBV14, with D tentatively TRBD2 (6 bases). In germline, CDR1 is SGHDN, CDR2 FVKESK. Trimming took 2 bases from V and 5 from J, leaving 15 bases between them. The CDR3 totals 15 residues. Here the CDR3 DNA reads TGTGCCAGCAGCCAAACGGCGGGAAGGCGGGAGACCCAGTACTTC. This gives the protein CASSQTAGRRETQYF.

This clone was found once. The chain employs TRBV6-6 and TRBJ1-5, with D perhaps TRBD1 (6 bases). The CDR3 consists of 14 residues. V was cut by 7 bases and J by 3 bases, with 13 bases left in between. CDR1 is MNHNY and CDR2 is SVGAGI in the germline V gene (reference sequence). The CDR3 reads CASNLQGINQPQHF. DNA of the CDR3: TGTGCCAGCAACTTACAGGGAATCAATCAGCCCCAGCATTTT.

The genes are TRBV28 and TRBJ1-2, with TRBD1 as a possible D gene (5 bases). In germline, CDR1 is MDHEN, CDR2 SYDVKM. Deletions cut 3 bases from V and 4 bases from J, with 9 bases between. The CDR3 consists of 13 residues. The CDR3 is CASSFGGTYGYTF. In nucleotides, the CDR3 is TGTGCCAGCAGTTTCGGGGGAACCTATGGCTACACCTTC.

This chain uses TRBV15 with TRBJ1-4, with D possibly matching TRBD1 (6 bases). The CDR3 has 16 residues. The V gene lost 0 bases and the J gene lost 5 bases, with 13 bases spanning the gap. Germline lookup yields CDR1 LNHNV and CDR2 YYDKDF (reference sequence). The CDR3 loop reads CATSRDIGRGNEKLFF. CDR3 in DNA: TGTGCCACCAGCAGAGATATTGGCAGGGGAAATGAAAAACTGTTTTTT.

This chain uses TRBV3-1 (or the pseudogene TRBV3-2) with TRBJ2-7, with TRBD2 as a possible D gene (5 bases). V lost 3 bases and J lost 6, with 9 bases in between. CDR1 LGHDT and CDR2 YNNKEL come from the germline V gene (reference sequence). CDR3 length: 12 amino acids. The CDR3 loop reads CASSQISAEQYF. For the CDR3, the DNA is TGTGCCAGCAGCCAGATTAGCGCCGAGCAGTACTTC.

The V call is TRBV29-1, the J call TRBJ1-1; possibly TRBD1 for D (5 bases). This CDR3 region has 13 residues. Germline-derived CDR1 and CDR2 are SQVTM and ANQGSEA. Between the trimmed V and J ends, which lost 3 bases and 1 base, there was a span of 9 bases. As DNA, the CDR3 is TGCAGCGTTGATCAGGGTACGAACACTGAAGCTTTCTTT. Encoded protein: CSVDQGTNTEAFF.

This clone appeared a few times. The rearrangement links TRBV5-6 to TRBJ2-7, with 8 bases that match TRBD2. With V trimmed by 7 bases and J by 3 bases, 6 bases remained unmatched. The CDR3 has 13 amino acids. Looked up from germline, CDR1 is SGHDT and CDR2 is YYEEEE. Here the CDR3 reads CASGLSGSYEQYF. Here the CDR3 DNA reads TGTGCCAGCGGATTGAGCGGGAGCTACGAGCAGTACTTC.

This clone was seen just once. The genes are TRBV28 and TRBJ2-7, with a tentative D call TRBD2 (6 bases). The CDR3 is made up of 15 amino acids. Germline V gives CDR1 MDHEN, CDR2 SYDVKM. V lost 6 bases and J 3 bases, leaving 18 bases between the germline ends. The chain's CDR3 is CASSLVREFGYEQYF. DNA of the CDR3: TGTGCCAGCAGCCTTGTCCGGGAGTTCGGCTACGAGCAGTACTTC. The full variable domain, rest sourced from reference TRBV28 and TRBJ2-7, is DVKVTQSSRYLVKRTGEKVFLECVQDMDHENMFWYRQDPGLGLRLIYFSYDVKMKEKGDIPEGYSVSREKKERFSLILESASTNQTSMYLCASSLVREFGYEQYFGPGTRLTVT.

The J gene is TRBJ1-5, the V gene TRBV5-5, with D maybe TRBD1 (5 bases). Trimming stripped 0 bases from V and 6 bases from J, with 10 bases between. Germline CDR1 reads SGHKS; CDR2 reads YYEKEE (reference sequence). The CDR3 is made up of 14 amino acids. CDR3 coding DNA: TGTGCCAGCAGCTTGGGCGGGGCTACTCAGCCCCAGCATTTT. Translated: CASSLGGATQPQHF.

The chain employs TRBV30 and TRBJ1-1; D perhaps matches TRBD1 (5 bases). This CDR3 is built from 12 residues. Trimming stripped 8 bases from V and 4 bases from J, with 14 bases between. From germline, CDR1 is GTSNPN and CDR2 SVGIG (reference sequence). As DNA, the CDR3 is TGTGCCGGTCGCGGGGGGGGCACTGAAGCTTTCTTT. This sequence encodes CAGRGGGTEAFF.

This chain uses TRBV6-5 with TRBJ2-1, with D perhaps matching TRBD1 (6 bases). The CDR3 extends over 15 amino acids. Trimming cost V 2 bases and J 3 bases, with 11 bases left between them. Germline CDR1 is MNHEY and CDR2 is SVGAGI. CDR3 residues: CASSYTRTDYNEQFF. The CDR3 DNA reads TGTGCCAGCAGTTACACGCGGACAGACTACAATGAGCAGTTCTTC.

CDR3: CASSAKAQLAGAAGTGELFF. The CDR3 DNA sequence: TGTGCCAGTAGTGCCAAAGCCCAACTAGCGGGAGCTGCGGGCACCGGGGAGCTGTTTTTT. The V call is TRBV19, the J call TRBJ2-2; 11 bases agree with TRBD2. The junction had 18 bases not matched to a gene; V was cut back by 5 bases and J by 4 bases. Germline CDR1 LNHDA, CDR2 SQIVND (reference sequence). The CDR3 has 20 residues.

The J gene is TRBJ1-3, the V gene TRBV9; no reliable D call. The V gene lost 2 bases and the J gene lost 3 bases, with 15 bases spanning the gap. The CDR3 contains 16 residues. Germline CDR1 reads SGDLS; CDR2 reads YYNGEE. The CDR3 protein is CASSVLSRLSGNTIYF. CDR3 DNA: TGTGCCAGCAGCGTTCTTTCGAGACTTAGTGGAAACACCATATATTTT. The variable domain in full, with the rest retrieved from reference TRBV9 and TRBJ1-3, is DSGVTQTPKHLITATGQRVTLRCSPRSGDLSVYWYQQSLDQGLQFLIQYYNGEERAKGNILERFSAQQFPDLHSELNLSSLELGDSALYFCASSVLSRLSGNTIYFGEGSWLTVV.

The chain uses TRBV11-2 and TRBJ2-2, with a possible D match to TRBD2 (5 bases). This CDR3 comprises 15 residues. The V gene's germline CDR1 is SGHAT and CDR2 FQNNGV. V dropped 0 bases and J dropped 11 bases, with 16 bases sitting between them. The CDR3 sequence: CASSLDPTSGRELFF. CDR3 DNA sequence: TGTGCCAGCAGCTTAGATCCTACCAGCGGCAGAGAGCTGTTTTTT.

The chain uses TRBV10-1 and TRBJ2-1, with 13 bases aligning to TRBD2. V lost 4 bases and J lost 10; bases outside the gene matches: 7. CDR3 size: 15 residues. Germline V gives CDR1 WNHNN, CDR2 SYGVQD (reference sequence). CDR3 sequence (DNA): TGCGCCAGCAGTGCTACTAGCGGGAGGGTCGGAGAGCAGTTCTTC. Its translation: CASSATSGRVGEQFF.

The DNA for the CDR3 is TGTGCCAGTAGGCGTACCGGGACAGGGAACACTGAAGCTTTCTTT. It encodes CASRRTGTGNTEAFF. This rearrangement joins TRBV19 to TRBJ1-1; 8 bases map to TRBD1. The ends lost 6 bases at V and 1 base at J; junction bases unmatched: 7. Per the germline V gene, CDR1 is LNHDA and CDR2 is SQIVND (reference sequence). The CDR3 consists of 15 residues.